The clone carrying this TCR beta chain is a singleton in its sample. The antigen remains unidentified. This CDR3 has 16 residues. The germline gives CDR1 MDHEN, CDR2 SYDVKM. Between the trimmed V and J ends, which lost 3 bases and 4 bases, there was a span of 19 bases. The time point was: week 5, during vaccination. Each dose of the vaccine consisted of 300 ug of mutant IDH1 20-mer peptide, with topical imiquimod. Donors had new IDH1-mutant astrocytomas of WHO grade 3 or 4 (ATRX-lost). Some clones are missing from TCRdb's copy, which holds only in-frame ones; the method was immunoSEQ multiplex PCR. The sample carries around 58,000 clones, 75% to 85% recorded once. This entry belongs to a study of a mutant IDH1 vaccine in newly diagnosed glioma. Study-level information: Commencement of vaccination occurred 4-6 weeks following radiotherapy alone, or concurrently with temozolomide cycles. It was radiotherapy, temozolomide, or both that patients received previously, with most receiving both.

Study-level findings and limits: Vaccine-induced immune responses were detected in roughly 93% of patients.

The specimen was PBMCs, collected from a glioma patient whose treatment included an IDH1 peptide vaccine. V is TRBV28 and J is TRBJ2-7; D not certain. The receptor's source is a man younger than 40 with glioma. Written as DNA, the CDR3 is TGTGCCAGCAGTTTCTTATCCGGGTTGAGGAATTACGAGCAGTACTTC. Amino acids: CASSFLSGLRNYEQYF.